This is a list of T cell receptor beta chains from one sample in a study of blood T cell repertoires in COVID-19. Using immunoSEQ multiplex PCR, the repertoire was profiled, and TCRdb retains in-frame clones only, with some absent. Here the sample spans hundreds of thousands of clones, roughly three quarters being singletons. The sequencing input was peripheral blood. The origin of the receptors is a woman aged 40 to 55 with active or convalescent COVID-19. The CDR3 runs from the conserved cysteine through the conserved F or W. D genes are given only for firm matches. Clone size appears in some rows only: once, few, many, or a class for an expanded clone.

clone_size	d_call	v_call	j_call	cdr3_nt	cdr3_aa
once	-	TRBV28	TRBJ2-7	TGTGCCAGCAGTTCCTCCGACTCCTCCTACGAGCAGTACTTC	CASSSSDSSYEQYF
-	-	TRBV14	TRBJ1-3	TGTGCCAGCAGCCGACAGAGCTCTGGAAACACCATATATTTT	CASSRQSSGNTIYF
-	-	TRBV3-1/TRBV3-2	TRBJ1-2	TGTGCCAGCAGCCACGGACAGATCAATAACTATGGCTACACCTTC	CASSHGQINNYGYTF
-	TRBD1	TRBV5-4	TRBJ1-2	TGTGCCAGCAGCGCAAAAGACAGGGGGCCCGGCTACACCTTC	CASSAKDRGPGYTF
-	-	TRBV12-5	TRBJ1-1	TGTGCTAGTGGTTTGGCGGGGGGCACTGAAGCTTTCTTT	CASGLAGGTEAFF
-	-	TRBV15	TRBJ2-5	TGTGCCACCAGCAGAGTCGGAGTTGAGACCCAGTACTTC	CATSRVGVETQYF
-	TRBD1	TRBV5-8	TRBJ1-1	TGTGCCAGCAGCCCCCATTATGGCAGGGGGCAATTAGGCACTGAAGCTTTCTTT	CASSPHYGRGQLGTEAFF
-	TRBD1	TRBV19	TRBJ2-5	TGTGCCAGTAGTAGGACAGGCAAAGAGACCCAGTACTTC	CASSRTGKETQYF
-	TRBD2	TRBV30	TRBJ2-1	TGTGCCTGGAACCTAGCGGGGGGGCGAAATGAGCAGTTCTTC	CAWNLAGGRNEQFF
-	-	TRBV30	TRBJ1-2	TGTGCCTGGAGGCTCGGACACTCCGCTAACTATGGCTACACCTTC	CAWRLGHSANYGYTF
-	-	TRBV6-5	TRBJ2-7	TGTGCCAGCATCCCCACGAGGGGGGGATACTACGAGCAGTACTTC	CASIPTRGGYYEQYF
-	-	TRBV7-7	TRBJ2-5	TGTGCCAGCAGCTTAGTAGTGGAAGAGACCCAGTACTTC	CASSLVVEETQYF
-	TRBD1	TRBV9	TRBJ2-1	TGTGCCAGCAACGTGGCCCCAGGGGGCAAGATCAATGAGCAGTTCTTC	CASNVAPGGKINEQFF
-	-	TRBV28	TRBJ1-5	TGTGCCAGCAGTTCCCTGGAGGGCCCCCTCAGGGTGGGCAATCAGCCCCAGCATTTT	CASSSLEGPLRVGNQPQHF
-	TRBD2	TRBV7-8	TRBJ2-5	TGTGCCAGCAGCTCACGAACGGGGGGCCAAGAGACCCAGTACTTC	CASSSRTGGQETQYF
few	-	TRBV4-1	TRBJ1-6	TGCGCCAGCGGTGAACAGATGAATAATTCACCCCTCCACTTT	CASGEQMNNSPLHF
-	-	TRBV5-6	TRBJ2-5	TGTGCCAGCAGCCTCGGCCGAGGGAAAGAGACCCAGTACTTC	CASSLGRGKETQYF
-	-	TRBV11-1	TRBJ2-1	TGTGCCAGCAGTCCGGGTAGCAGCTCCTACAATGAGCAGTTCTTC	CASSPGSSSYNEQFF
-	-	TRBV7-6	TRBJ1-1	TGTGCCAGCGCTGGAGGGCGGAACACTGAAGCTTTCTTT	CASAGGRNTEAFF
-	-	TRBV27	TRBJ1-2	TGTGCCAGCAGTTTCTCACAGGGCCCCTATGGCTACACCTTC	CASSFSQGPYGYTF
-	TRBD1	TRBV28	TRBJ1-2	TGTGCCAGCAGTTCAGCAGACAGGGAGGCTGGCTACACCTTC	CASSSADREAGYTF
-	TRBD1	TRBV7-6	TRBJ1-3	TGTGCCAGCAGCTTCACGGGACAGGGAAACACCATATATTTT	CASSFTGQGNTIYF
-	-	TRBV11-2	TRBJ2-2	TGTGCCAGCAGACAAAACAGTTGGACACGGAACACCGGGGAGCTGTTTTTT	CASRQNSWTRNTGELFF
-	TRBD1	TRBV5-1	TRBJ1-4	TGCGCCAGCAGCTTGGGTCAGGGGGGTGAAAAACTGTTTTTT	CASSLGQGGEKLFF
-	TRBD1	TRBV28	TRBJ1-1	TGTGCCAGCAGTTGGGGACAGGTCGACACTGAAGCTTTCTTT	CASSWGQVDTEAFF
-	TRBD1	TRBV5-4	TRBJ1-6	TGTGCCAGCAGCATAGCGGGACAGTTCTCCCTCCACTTT	CASSIAGQFSLHF
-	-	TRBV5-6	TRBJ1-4	TGTGCCAGCAGCTTGCTGAGGACAACTAATGAAAAACTGTTTTTT	CASSLLRTTNEKLFF
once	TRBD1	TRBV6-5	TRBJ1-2	TGTGCCAGCAGCCAGCAGGGGGCTCGGGATGGCTACACCTTC	CASSQQGARDGYTF
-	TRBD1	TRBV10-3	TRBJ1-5	TGTGCCATCAGTGAGCCCTTGGGGGGACAGTTTGATCAGCCCCAGCATTTT	CAISEPLGGQFDQPQHF
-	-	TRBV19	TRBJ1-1	TGTGCCAGTAGTGAGACAATTAGCACTGAAGCTTTCTTT	CASSETISTEAFF
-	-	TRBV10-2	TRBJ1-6	TGCGCCAGCAGTGACAGGGCCAATTCACCCCTCCACTTT	CASSDRANSPLHF
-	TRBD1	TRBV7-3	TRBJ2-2	TGTGCCAGCAGCAGACAGGGAACCGGGGAGCTGTTTTTT	CASSRQGTGELFF
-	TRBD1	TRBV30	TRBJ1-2	TGTGCCTGGACTCGAAGCCCGGGACAGGGGAATGGCTACACCTTC	CAWTRSPGQGNGYTF
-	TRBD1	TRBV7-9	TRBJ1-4	TGTGCCAGCAGCCAACCAGGGGGCCGGTCTGAAAAACTGTTTTTT	CASSQPGGRSEKLFF
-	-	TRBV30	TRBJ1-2	TGTGCCTGGGACATCTCTAACTATGGCTACACCTTC	CAWDISNYGYTF
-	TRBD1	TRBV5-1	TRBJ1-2	TGCGCCAGCAGCTTGGTAGGGGACAGCACAGGTGGCTACACCTTC	CASSLVGDSTGGYTF
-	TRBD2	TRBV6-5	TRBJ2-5	TGTGCCAGCAGTTTGGAGCGGGGAGAGACCCAGTACTTC	CASSLERGETQYF
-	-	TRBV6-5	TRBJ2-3	TGTGCCAGCAGTTACACAGGGTGGATGGGAGATACGCAGTATTTT	CASSYTGWMGDTQYF
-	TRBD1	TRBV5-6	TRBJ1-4	TGTGCCAGCAGCCCCGCAGGGGGCGTGGGTAATGAAAAACTGTTTTTT	CASSPAGGVGNEKLFF
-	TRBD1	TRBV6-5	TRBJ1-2	TGTGCCAGCAGCCGAGACAGGGGAGGTGGCTACACCTTC	CASSRDRGGGYTF
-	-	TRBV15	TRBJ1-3	TGTGCCACCAGCAGAGATAGGGGTCCCTCTGGAAACACCATATATTTT	CATSRDRGPSGNTIYF
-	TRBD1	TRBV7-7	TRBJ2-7	TGTGCCAGCAGCTTATCCAACAGGGGTAGCTCCTACGAGCAGTACTTC	CASSLSNRGSSYEQYF
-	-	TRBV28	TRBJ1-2	TGTGCCAGCGGAACAGCCTACTATGGCTACACCTTC	CASGTAYYGYTF
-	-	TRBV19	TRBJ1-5	TGTGCCAGTAGTTCCGATCAGCCCCAGCATTTT	CASSSDQPQHF
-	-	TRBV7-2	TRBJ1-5	TGTGCCAGCAGCCAAGATAGTAGCAATCAGCCCCAGCATTTT	CASSQDSSNQPQHF
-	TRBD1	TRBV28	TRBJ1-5	TGTGCCAGCAGTAACGGTGGGGACAGGGTGTCCCAGCATTTT	CASSNGGDRVSQHF
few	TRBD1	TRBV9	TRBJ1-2	TGTGCCAGCAGCGCCCGGGACAGCTCATATGGCTACACCTTC	CASSARDSSYGYTF
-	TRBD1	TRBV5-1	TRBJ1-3	TGCGCCAGCAGCACAGGGGACTCTGGAAACACCATATATTTT	CASSTGDSGNTIYF
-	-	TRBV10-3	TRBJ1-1	TGTGCCATCAGTGGTCAGGGTTGGAGCACTGAAGCTTTCTTT	CAISGQGWSTEAFF